These T cell receptor beta chains were read from a single sample in a study of cytomegalovirus exposure and HLA in healthy donors. Using immunoSEQ multiplex PCR, the repertoire was profiled, and TCRdb retains in-frame clones only, with some absent. This table lists fewer than 85,000 clones. Sequencing input: PBMCs. The receptor set was obtained from a woman between 35 and 50 years old in good health and CMV-seropositive. Both conserved end residues are part of each CDR3. A D gene is named only where the DNA matches it firmly.

DNA	CDR3	J	length	D	V
TGTGCCAGCAGTTTCACCGGGACAGGGAAAAACATTCAGTACTTC	CASSFTGTGKNIQYF	TRBJ2-4	15	TRBD1	TRBV11-1
TGTGCCAGCAGTTACCCGCATCATCCCTTGCGGGACAGGGTCAAATATACGCAGTATTTT	CASSYPHHPLRDRVKYTQYF	TRBJ2-3	20	TRBD1	TRBV6-7
TGTGCCAGCAGGACTAGCGGGGGGATTGCCTACGAGCAGTACTTC	CASRTSGGIAYEQYF	TRBJ2-7	15	TRBD2	TRBV7-2
TGTGCCAGTAGGAGGACAGGGCATCGGTATACTAATGAAAAACTGTTTTTT	CASRRTGHRYTNEKLFF	TRBJ1-4	17	TRBD1	TRBV19
TGCGCCAGCAGCCAAGATCCCCCAGGGCGGAATTCACCCCTCCACTTT	CASSQDPPGRNSPLHF	TRBJ1-6	16	.	TRBV4-3
TGCGCCAGCAGCCCCAACCCGGGATACCAAGAGACCCAGTACTTC	CASSPNPGYQETQYF	TRBJ2-5	15	.	TRBV4-3
TGTGCCAGCAGTGATTATTTAGCGGGGGAGCAGTACTTC	CASSDYLAGEQYF	TRBJ2-7	13	TRBD2	TRBV2
TGTGCCACCAGCAGAGATCGAGGGGGGGATAGCAATCAGCCCCAGCATTTT	CATSRDRGGDSNQPQHF	TRBJ1-5	17	.	TRBV15
TGTGCCAGCAGCTTCGGCGACAGGGGAAAGCAGTACTTC	CASSFGDRGKQYF	TRBJ2-7	13	TRBD1	TRBV7-9
TGTGCCAGTAGGCGGGACCCCTACGAGCAGTACTTC	CASRRDPYEQYF	TRBJ2-7	12	.	TRBV25-1
TGTGCCAGCAGCCCCAGTCTGGAAAAACTGTTTTTT	CASSPSLEKLFF	TRBJ1-4	12	.	TRBV7-9
TGTGCCAGCAGCGCGCCCTCCGGGACATTGAACACTGAAGCTTTCTTT	CASSAPSGTLNTEAFF	TRBJ1-1	16	.	TRBV9
TGTGCCAGTAGTTTTGGGACTAGCGGGAGGACGGACACGCAGTTCTTC	CASSFGTSGRTDTQFF	TRBJ2-1	16	TRBD2	TRBV19
TGCAGCGTGCTGACAGGATATAGCAATCAGCCCCAGCATTTT	CSVLTGYSNQPQHF	TRBJ1-5	14	.	TRBV29-1
TGTGCCAGCAGCGCCCCTACAGGGTACCCCCTGTACTTC	CASSAPTGYPLYF	TRBJ2-7	13	.	TRBV9
TGCGCCAGCAGCCCACGGACAGGTCAGGGAGAGACCCAGTACTTC	CASSPRTGQGETQYF	TRBJ2-5	15	TRBD1	TRBV5-1
TGTGCCATCAGTGGGATACTAGCGGGAGATTACAATGAGCAGTTCTTC	CAISGILAGDYNEQFF	TRBJ2-1	16	TRBD2	TRBV10-3
TGCGCCAGCAGCCTTTACCGGGGGGGCCTGAACGAGCAGTACTTC	CASSLYRGGLNEQYF	TRBJ2-7	15	TRBD2	TRBV4-3
TGTGCCATCAGCCCACAGGGCGAGACCCAGTACTTC	CAISPQGETQYF	TRBJ2-5	12	.	TRBV10-3
TGTGCCAGCAGCTTAGAACAGGGCGACACTGAAGCTTTCTTT	CASSLEQGDTEAFF	TRBJ1-1	14	.	TRBV7-9
TGCAGCGTTGGGCCGCCAGGGCGCTCCTACGAGCAGTACTTC	CSVGPPGRSYEQYF	TRBJ2-7	14	.	TRBV29-1
TGTGCCAGCAACGGTCGGCAGGGGGAGAATCAGCCCCAGCATTTT	CASNGRQGENQPQHF	TRBJ1-5	15	TRBD1	TRBV2
TGTGCCAGCAGCCCGAGAGACAGGGGCGCGGAAGCTTTCTTT	CASSPRDRGAEAFF	TRBJ1-1	14	TRBD1	TRBV9
TGTGCCAGCAACTTCGACAGGGCGACGAACACCGGGGAGCTGTTTTTT	CASNFDRATNTGELFF	TRBJ2-2	16	TRBD1	TRBV27
TGTGCCAGCAGTCCGGGACTTCAGAGTGAGCAGTTCTTC	CASSPGLQSEQFF	TRBJ2-1	13	.	TRBV27
TGTGCCAGCAGCTTCGGGACTAGCGAATACAATGAGCAGTTCTTC	CASSFGTSEYNEQFF	TRBJ2-1	15	TRBD2	TRBV7-9
TGTGCCAGCAGCTTCGGGACAGGGCGTCACAATGAGCAGTTCTTC	CASSFGTGRHNEQFF	TRBJ2-1	15	TRBD1	TRBV7-6
TGTGCCAGCAGCTTGGGAGGGGACAATCAGCCCCAGCATTTT	CASSLGGDNQPQHF	TRBJ1-5	14	.	TRBV7-9
TGTGCCAGCAGCTTACAAACGTTGGGAGGTGGCTACACCTTC	CASSLQTLGGGYTF	TRBJ1-2	14	.	TRBV13
TGCGCCAGCAGCTTCGTGTTAGAGGATACGCAGTATTTT	CASSFVLEDTQYF	TRBJ2-3	13	.	TRBV5-1
TGTGCCTGGAACACCGGGACAGGGGGGCTAACCGGCACTGAAGCTTTCTTT	CAWNTGTGGLTGTEAFF	TRBJ1-1	17	TRBD1	TRBV30
TGTGCCAGCAGCTCGGACACCGGGGAGCTGTTTTTT	CASSSDTGELFF	TRBJ2-2	12	.	TRBV7-3
TGTGCCAGCAGAACAGGATCAGAGGTTTCTGAAGCTTTCTTT	CASRTGSEVSEAFF	TRBJ1-1	14	.	TRBV6-4
TGTGCCAGCAGCCCCCCGGGACAGACTTTCTATGGCTACACCTTC	CASSPPGQTFYGYTF	TRBJ1-2	15	TRBD1	TRBV7-3
TGTGCCAGCAGTTACTCGGCAGGGGCCTACGAGCAGTACTTC	CASSYSAGAYEQYF	TRBJ2-7	14	.	TRBV6-5